This is a list of T cell receptor beta chains from one sample in a study of T cells after posttransplantation cyclophosphamide. Some clones are missing from TCRdb's copy, which holds only in-frame ones; the method was immunoSEQ multiplex PCR. Here the sample spans approximately 45,000 clones, about 90% being singletons. Material for sequencing was PBMCs. The receptors originated from a woman in her 50s in good health and a related stem cell transplant donor. Each CDR3 is given with its conserved first and last residue. D genes are given only for firm matches. The size of a clone is reported for some rows only, either as once, few or many, or as a class for expanded clones.

j_call,clone_size,v_call,d_call,cdr3_aa,cdr3_nt
TRBJ1-1,NA,TRBV9,NA,CASSVAGMNIVVPEAFF,TGTGCCAGCAGCGTAGCGGGGATGAACATCGTCGTCCCTGAAGCTTTCTTT
TRBJ2-1,NA,TRBV11-3,NA,CASSFGQQFEQFF,TGTGCCAGCAGCTTCGGACAGCAGTTTGAGCAGTTCTTC
TRBJ2-3,NA,TRBV29-1,NA,CSAGLGVIRSLSTDTQYF,TGCAGCGCTGGGTTAGGAGTAATTCGATCTCTGAGCACAGATACGCAGTATTTT
TRBJ2-5,NA,TRBV28,NA,CASRITRVQETQYF,TGTGCCAGCAGGATAACTAGAGTCCAAGAGACCCAGTACTTC
TRBJ2-5,NA,TRBV28,NA,CASSLTPLRAQYF,TGTGCCAGCAGCCTGACTCCTTTGAGGGCCCAGTACTTC
TRBJ1-2,NA,TRBV19,TRBD1,CASSIRKGATVYGYTF,TGTGCCAGTAGTATAAGAAAGGGGGCAACGGTCTATGGCTACACCTTC
TRBJ2-3,once,TRBV5-1,TRBD2,CASSLANRGGTDTQYF,TGCGCCAGCAGCTTGGCCAACCGGGGGGGCACAGATACGCAGTATTTT
TRBJ1-4,NA,TRBV11-2,NA,CASSLTDEKLFF,TGTGCCAGCAGCTTAACAGATGAAAAACTGTTTTTT
TRBJ2-2,NA,TRBV6-5,TRBD2,CASNLAGGAGELFF,TGTGCCAGCAATCTAGCGGGGGGTGCCGGGGAGCTGTTTTTT
TRBJ2-7,NA,TRBV18,TRBD2,CASSSIAGESREQYF,TGTGCCAGCTCATCGATAGCGGGAGAATCCAGAGAGCAGTACTTC
TRBJ1-4,NA,TRBV5-1,NA,CASSPGQIYEKLFF,TGCGCCAGCAGCCCAGGACAGATCTATGAAAAACTGTTTTTT
TRBJ2-1,NA,TRBV2,TRBD1,CASSRGRDEQFF,TGTGCCAGCAGTAGGGGGCGGGATGAGCAGTTCTTC
TRBJ2-3,NA,TRBV7-9,NA,CASSLSREFDTQYF,TGTGCCAGCAGCTTGTCCCGTGAGTTCGATACGCAGTATTTT
TRBJ1-1,NA,TRBV27,NA,CASRHDRRTLNTEAFF,TGTGCCAGCAGGCACGACAGGAGGACTTTGAACACTGAAGCTTTCTTT
TRBJ2-7,once,TRBV5-3,TRBD1,CARSLRGQSYEQYF,TGTGCCAGAAGCTTGAGGGGACAGTCCTACGAGCAGTACTTC
TRBJ1-1,NA,TRBV25-1,NA,CASSDKRASDTEAFF,TGTGCCAGCAGTGATAAGAGGGCTAGCGACACTGAAGCTTTCTTT
TRBJ1-1,NA,TRBV9,TRBD1,CASSVATGSAEAFF,TGTGCCAGCAGCGTCGCGACAGGGTCCGCTGAAGCTTTCTTT
TRBJ2-1,once,TRBV11-2,TRBD2,CASSLHLTSGGTYNEQFF,TGTGCCAGCAGCTTACACCTCACTAGCGGAGGAACCTACAATGAGCAGTTCTTC
TRBJ2-3,NA,TRBV5-1,NA,CASRRLSSTDTQYF,TGCGCCAGCAGACGACTATCGAGCACAGATACGCAGTATTTT
TRBJ2-2,NA,TRBV5-4,TRBD1,CASSLGDSRNTGELFF,TGTGCCAGCAGCTTGGGGGACAGCAGGAACACCGGGGAGCTGTTTTTT
TRBJ1-2,NA,TRBV6-1,TRBD1,CASSALGTGSGYTF,TGTGCCAGCAGTGCCCTCGGGACAGGGAGCGGCTACACCTTC
TRBJ2-5,NA,TRBV7-7,NA,CASSPAQFQETQYF,TGTGCCAGCAGCCCCGCGCAATTTCAAGAGACCCAGTACTTC
TRBJ2-3,few,TRBV7-2,NA,CASSLYNGLGAQYF,TGTGCCAGCAGCTTATATAACGGGCTAGGGGCGCAGTATTTT
TRBJ1-1,NA,TRBV7-9,NA,CASGTPGVSTEAFF,TGTGCCAGCGGCACGCCCGGGGTATCCACTGAAGCTTTCTTT
TRBJ1-5,once,TRBV18,TRBD1,CASSPPGAGGYQPQHF,TGTGCCAGCTCACCACCTGGGGCAGGGGGCTATCAGCCCCAGCATTTT
TRBJ1-3,NA,TRBV11-2,NA,CASTGSGTLGNTIYF,TGTGCCAGCACCGGTTCCGGGACTCTTGGAAACACCATATATTTT
TRBJ1-6,once,TRBV7-8,NA,CASSLQEDKYLLHF,TGTGCCAGCAGCTTACAAGAAGATAAATACCTACTCCACTTT
TRBJ1-5,NA,TRBV7-9,NA,CASSLDRADQPQHF,TGTGCCAGCAGCTTAGACAGGGCGGATCAGCCCCAGCATTTT
TRBJ2-3,NA,TRBV7-9,NA,CASSQGLERTDTQYF,TGTGCCAGCAGCCAAGGACTCGAACGCACAGATACGCAGTATTTT
TRBJ2-3,few,TRBV9,NA,CASSERLEAPDTQYF,TGTGCCAGCAGCGAGCGACTGGAGGCACCAGATACGCAGTATTTT
TRBJ2-3,NA,TRBV2,NA,CASSEGAGARTDTQYF,TGTGCCAGCAGTGAAGGGGCGGGCGCTCGCACAGATACGCAGTATTTT
TRBJ2-3,NA,TRBV10-1,TRBD1,CASSEGQGRTDTQYF,TGCGCCAGCAGTGAGGGACAGGGACGGACAGATACGCAGTATTTT
TRBJ1-2,NA,TRBV5-6,TRBD1,CASSSDRGNYGYTF,TGTGCCAGCAGCTCTGACAGGGGCAACTATGGCTACACCTTC
TRBJ1-1,NA,TRBV27,TRBD1,CASSQGEITEAFF,TGTGCCAGCAGTCAGGGGGAGATAACTGAAGCTTTCTTT
TRBJ1-1,NA,TRBV6-5,NA,CASRNAGNTEAFF,TGTGCCAGCAGAAATGCAGGCAACACTGAAGCTTTCTTT
TRBJ2-7,NA,TRBV11-3,TRBD1,CASSLDGQGYEQYF,TGTGCCAGCAGCTTAGATGGACAGGGTTACGAGCAGTACTTC
TRBJ1-1,NA,TRBV6-1,NA,CASLRTAANTEAFF,TGTGCCAGTTTACGGACAGCCGCAAACACTGAAGCTTTCTTT
TRBJ1-6,NA,TRBV11-2,NA,CASSLEAFRNSPLHF,TGTGCCAGCAGCTTAGAGGCCTTTCGAAATTCACCCCTCCACTTT
TRBJ2-5,few,TRBV4-2,NA,CASSQESGTNQETQYF,TGTGCCAGCAGCCAAGAGTCCGGGACAAACCAAGAGACCCAGTACTTC
TRBJ2-2,NA,TRBV2,NA,CASIRLVNTGELFF,TGTGCCAGCATTCGACTAGTGAACACCGGGGAGCTGTTTTTT
TRBJ1-1,once,TRBV11-1,NA,CASSVNPQGAGTEAFF,TGTGCCAGCAGCGTAAACCCCCAGGGAGCGGGGACTGAAGCTTTCTTT
TRBJ2-5,NA,TRBV5-6,TRBD2,CASSSLAGEETQYF,TGTGCCAGCAGCTCCTTAGCGGGGGAGGAGACCCAGTACTTC
TRBJ1-1,NA,TRBV19,TRBD1,CASRPGQGGTEAFF,TGTGCCAGTAGGCCGGGACAGGGAGGCACTGAAGCTTTCTTT
TRBJ1-6,NA,TRBV5-1,TRBD1,CASSPRTGGDSPLHF,TGCGCCAGCAGCCCTCGGACAGGGGGCGATTCACCCCTCCACTTT
TRBJ1-1,NA,TRBV11-1,NA,CASSLSGTLNTEAFF,TGTGCCAGCAGCTTATCAGGGACTTTGAACACTGAAGCTTTCTTT
TRBJ1-2,once,TRBV9,TRBD1,CASSASPGQTNYGYTF,TGTGCCAGCAGCGCATCCCCGGGACAGACTAACTATGGCTACACCTTC
TRBJ1-1,few,TRBV6-6,TRBD1,CASSSRTGFAITEAFF,TGTGCCAGCAGTTCCAGGACAGGGTTTGCCATCACTGAAGCTTTCTTT
TRBJ1-1,once,TRBV10-1,NA,CASSEHGGASTEAFF,TGCGCCAGCAGTGAGCATGGGGGCGCTTCCACTGAAGCTTTCTTT
TRBJ2-7,NA,TRBV28,NA,CASSLTGSSGEQYF,TGTGCCAGCAGTTTAACCGGGTCTTCGGGCGAGCAGTACTTC